The rows below give T cell receptor beta chains drawn from one sample of a study of CD8 T cells in Susac syndrome. TCRdb called the immunoSEQ multiplex PCR reads again in MiXCR, with one record for every CDR3 protein. Of around 150,000 distinct CDR3 sequences listed, around 94% were seen once; the top ten hold about 0.25%. The sample consisted of CD8+ T cells from PBMCs. The receptors derive from a human donor in good health. Each CDR3 is given with its conserved first and last residue. A D gene is named only where the DNA matches it firmly.

-	TRBJ1-2	TRBV29-1	TGCAGCGTTGACCCTGGGTCGGACGGCTACACCTTC	CSVDPGSDGYTF
TRBD2	TRBJ2-7	TRBV7-2	TGTGCCAGCAGCCATGGACTAGCGGGACCCTACGAGCAGTACTTC	CASSHGLAGPYEQYF
-	TRBJ1-2	TRBV2	TGTGCCAGCACCTTCGCGACCGACTATGGCTACACCTTC	CASTFATDYGYTF
-	TRBJ2-2	TRBV13	TGTGCCAGCAGCTTAGGGATTAACACCGGGGAGCTGTTTTTT	CASSLGINTGELFF
-	TRBJ2-5	TRBV7-9	TGTGCCAGCAGCTTAGCGTCAACAGAGACCCAGTACTTC	CASSLASTETQYF
-	TRBJ2-2	TRBV13	TGTGCCAGCAGCTTAGCCGGATCGAACACCGGGGAGCTGTTTTTT	CASSLAGSNTGELFF
-	TRBJ2-7	TRBV30	TGTGCCTGGAAGGGATCCTACGAGCAGTACTTC	CAWKGSYEQYF
TRBD2	TRBJ2-1	TRBV9	TGTGCCAGCAGCGTAGGGCTAGCGGGAAGCGATGAGCAGTTCTTC	CASSVGLAGSDEQFF
TRBD1	TRBJ1-2	TRBV14	TGTGCCAGCAGCTCCCGGGACAGAAGCTATGGCTACACCTTC	CASSSRDRSYGYTF
-	TRBJ2-1	TRBV7-2	TGTGCCAGCAGCCCCGCGGCTTACTCCTACAATGAGCAGTTCTTC	CASSPAAYSYNEQFF
-	TRBJ2-3	TRBV28	TGTGCCAGCAGTCAGGTAACAGGGTTCAAGGCAGATACGCAGTATTTT	CASSQVTGFKADTQYF
-	TRBJ2-5	TRBV11-2	TGTGCCAGCAGCTCCGGCCAGGGGAGCGGCGAGACCCAGTACTTC	CASSSGQGSGETQYF
-	TRBJ2-3	TRBV27	TGTGCCAGCAGTTTAATGGCAGGGAGAGGAGATACGCAGTATTTT	CASSLMAGRGDTQYF
TRBD2	TRBJ2-5	TRBV25-1	TGTGCCAGCAGTGAATGGCGGGGGGACTTTAAAGAGACCCAGTACTTC	CASSEWRGDFKETQYF
-	TRBJ2-3	TRBV2	TGTGCCAGCAGTGAGGGTAGGGGCCTTTCTAGCACAGATACGCAGTATTTT	CASSEGRGLSSTDTQYF
TRBD2	TRBJ2-7	TRBV27	TGTGCCAGCAGTTTATCCCCCGAACTAGCGGGCTACGAGCAGTACTTC	CASSLSPELAGYEQYF
-	TRBJ2-7	TRBV13	TGTGCCAGCAGCCCCAGGGGCCTCTACGAGCAGTACTTC	CASSPRGLYEQYF
-	TRBJ2-3	TRBV5-4	TGTGCCAGCAGCCCCCGATATGGCACAGATACGCAGTATTTT	CASSPRYGTDTQYF